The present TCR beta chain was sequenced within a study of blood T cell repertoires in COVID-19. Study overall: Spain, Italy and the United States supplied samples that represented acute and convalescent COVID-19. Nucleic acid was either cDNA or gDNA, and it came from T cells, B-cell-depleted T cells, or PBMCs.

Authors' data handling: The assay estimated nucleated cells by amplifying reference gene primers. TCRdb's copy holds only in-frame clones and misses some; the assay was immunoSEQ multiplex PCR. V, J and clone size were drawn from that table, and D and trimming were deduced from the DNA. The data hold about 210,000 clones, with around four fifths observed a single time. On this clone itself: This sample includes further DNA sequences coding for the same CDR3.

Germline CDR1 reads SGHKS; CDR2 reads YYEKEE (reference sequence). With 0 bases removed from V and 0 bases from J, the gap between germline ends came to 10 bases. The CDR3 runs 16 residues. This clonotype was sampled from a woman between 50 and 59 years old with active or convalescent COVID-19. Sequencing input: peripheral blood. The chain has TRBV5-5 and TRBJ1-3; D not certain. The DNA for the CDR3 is TGTGCCAGCAGCTTGGGCTCGACAACCTCTGGAAACACCATATATTTT. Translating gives CASSLGSTTSGNTIYF.